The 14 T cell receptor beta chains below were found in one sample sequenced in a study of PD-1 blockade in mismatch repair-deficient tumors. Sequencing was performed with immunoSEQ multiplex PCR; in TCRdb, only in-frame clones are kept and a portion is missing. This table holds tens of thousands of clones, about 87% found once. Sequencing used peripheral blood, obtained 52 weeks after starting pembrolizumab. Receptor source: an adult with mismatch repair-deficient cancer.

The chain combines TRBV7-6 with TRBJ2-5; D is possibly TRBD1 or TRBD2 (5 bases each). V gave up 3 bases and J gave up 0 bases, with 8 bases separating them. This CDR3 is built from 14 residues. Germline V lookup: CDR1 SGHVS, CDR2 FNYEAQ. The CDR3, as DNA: TGTGCCAGCAGCTTCGGGGCGTACCAAGAGACCCAGTACTTC. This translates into CASSFGAYQETQYF.

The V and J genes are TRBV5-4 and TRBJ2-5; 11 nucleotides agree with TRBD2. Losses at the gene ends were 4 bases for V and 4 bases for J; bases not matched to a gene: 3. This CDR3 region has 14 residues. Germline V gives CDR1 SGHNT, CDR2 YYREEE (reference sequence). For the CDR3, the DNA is TGTGCCAGCAGCCCAGGGACTAGCGGAGAGACCCAGTACTTC. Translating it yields CASSPGTSGETQYF. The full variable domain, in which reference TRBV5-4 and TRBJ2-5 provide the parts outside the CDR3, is ETGVTQSPTHLIKTRGQQVTLRCSSQSGHNTVSWYQQALGQGPQFIFQYYREEENGRGNFPPRFSGLQFPNYSSELNVNALELDDSALYLCASSPGTSGETQYFGPGTRLLVL.

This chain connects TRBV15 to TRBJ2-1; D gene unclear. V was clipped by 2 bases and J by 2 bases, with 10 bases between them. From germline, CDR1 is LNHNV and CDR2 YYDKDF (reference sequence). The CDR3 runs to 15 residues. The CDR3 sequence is CATSRRSVPYNEQFF. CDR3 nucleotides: TGTGCCACCAGCAGAAGGAGTGTGCCCTACAATGAGCAGTTCTTC.

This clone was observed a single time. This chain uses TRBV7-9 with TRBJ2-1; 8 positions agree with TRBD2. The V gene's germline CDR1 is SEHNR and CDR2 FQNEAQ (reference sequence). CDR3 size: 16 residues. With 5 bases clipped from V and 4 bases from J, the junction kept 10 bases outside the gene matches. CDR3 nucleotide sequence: TGTGCCAGCAGCGATACCGGGACTAGGAATTACAATGAGCAGTTCTTC. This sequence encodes CASSDTGTRNYNEQFF.

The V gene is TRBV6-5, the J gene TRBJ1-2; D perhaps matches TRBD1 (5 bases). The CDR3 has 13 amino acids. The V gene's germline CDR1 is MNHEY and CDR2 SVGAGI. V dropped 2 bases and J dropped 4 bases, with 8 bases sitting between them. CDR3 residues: CASSYGGTYGYTF. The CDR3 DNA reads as TGTGCCAGCAGTTACGGGGGGACCTATGGCTACACCTTC.

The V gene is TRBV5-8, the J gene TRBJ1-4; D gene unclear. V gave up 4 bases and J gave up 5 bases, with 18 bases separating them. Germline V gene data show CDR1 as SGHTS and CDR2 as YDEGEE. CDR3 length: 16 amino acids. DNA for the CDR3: TGTGCCAGCAGCGTCCTACACCTAGTGGCGAATGAAAAACTGTTTTTT. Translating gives CASSVLHLVANEKLFF.

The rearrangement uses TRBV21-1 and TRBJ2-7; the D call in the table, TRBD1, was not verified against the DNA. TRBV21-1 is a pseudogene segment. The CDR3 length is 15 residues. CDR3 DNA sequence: TGTGCCAGCAGCAACCTTCAGGGGGCCTCCTACGAGCAGTACTTC. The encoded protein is CASSNLQGASYEQYF.

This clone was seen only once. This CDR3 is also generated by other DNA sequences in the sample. For the CDR3, the DNA is TGTGCCATCAGTTCAGGAGACTATGGCTACACCTTC. It translates to CAISSGDYGYTF. The rearrangement uses TRBV10-3 and TRBJ1-2; D gene ambiguous. This CDR3 comprises 12 residues. V gave up 5 bases and J gave up 3 bases, with 7 bases separating them. CDR1 and CDR2 from the germline V gene are ENHRY and SYGVKD.

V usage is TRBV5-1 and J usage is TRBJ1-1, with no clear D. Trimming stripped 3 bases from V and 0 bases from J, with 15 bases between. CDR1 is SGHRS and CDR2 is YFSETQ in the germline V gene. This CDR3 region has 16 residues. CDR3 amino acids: CASSSGREAMNTEAFF. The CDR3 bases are TGCGCCAGCAGCTCGGGCAGAGAGGCGATGAACACTGAAGCTTTCTTT.

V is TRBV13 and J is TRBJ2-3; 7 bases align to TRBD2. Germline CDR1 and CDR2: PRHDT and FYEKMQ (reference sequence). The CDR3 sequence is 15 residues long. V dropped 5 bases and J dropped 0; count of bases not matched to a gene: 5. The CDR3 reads CASSQLSGSTDTQYF. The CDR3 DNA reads TGTGCCAGCAGCCAACTTAGCGGGAGCACAGATACGCAGTATTTT.

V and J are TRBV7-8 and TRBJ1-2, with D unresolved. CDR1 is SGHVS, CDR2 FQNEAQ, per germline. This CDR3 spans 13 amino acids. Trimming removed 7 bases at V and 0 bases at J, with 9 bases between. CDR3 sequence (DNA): TGTGCCAGCACCCGGGCCACTAACTATGGCTACACCTTC. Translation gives CASTRATNYGYTF.

As DNA, the CDR3 is TGTGCCACCTCCCGGGGAGTCTATATGAACACTGAAGCTTTCTTT. The encoded protein is CATSRGVYMNTEAFF. The chain recombines TRBV19 with TRBJ1-1; no reliable D call. CDR1 and CDR2 (germline): LNHDA, SQIVND (reference sequence). The CDR3 is 15 amino acids. The V end was cut by 10 bases, the J end by 0 bases, with 18 bases between.

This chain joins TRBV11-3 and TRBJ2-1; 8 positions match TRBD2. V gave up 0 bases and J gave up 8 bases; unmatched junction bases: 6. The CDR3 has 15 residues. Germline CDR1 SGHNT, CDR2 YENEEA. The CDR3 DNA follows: TGTGCCAGCAGCTTAGATTTACTAGCGGTCGATGAGCAGTTCTTC. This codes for CASSLDLLAVDEQFF.

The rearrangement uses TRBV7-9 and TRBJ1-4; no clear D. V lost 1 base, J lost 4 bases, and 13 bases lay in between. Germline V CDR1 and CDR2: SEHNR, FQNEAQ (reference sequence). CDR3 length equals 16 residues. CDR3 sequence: CASSLEAGESNEKLFF. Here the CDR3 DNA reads TGTGCCAGCAGCTTAGAGGCAGGCGAGAGTAATGAAAAACTGTTTTTT.